The rows below give T cell receptor beta chains drawn from one sample of a study of shared clonotypes between healthy human individuals. Clones were sequenced by immunoSEQ multiplex PCR, and TCRdb holds only the in-frame ones, with some missing. The data contain roughly 1.5 million clones, approximately 98% of them singletons. Sequencing input: naive CD4+ T cells sorted from blood. The receptors shown here come from a man in his thirties or forties in good health. CDR3s include the opening cysteine and the closing phenylalanine or tryptophan. The D gene is left open where the match is weak. Size values are once, few and many counts, or a class for expanded clones, and some rows have none.

>16|NA|TRBJ2-7|TRBD2|TRBV27
CASSPHLSGGTYEQYF
TGTGCCAGCAGTCCCCATCTGAGCGGGGGAACCTACGAGCAGTACTTC
>14|NA|TRBJ2-7|NA|TRBV14
CASSLFQAGSEQYF
TGTGCCAGCAGCCTTTTCCAGGCGGGCTCCGAGCAGTACTTC
>15|NA|TRBJ2-2|NA|TRBV19
CASTPGVSRAGELFF
TGTGCCAGTACGCCAGGGGTCTCCCGCGCCGGGGAGCTGTTTTTT
>17|NA|TRBJ2-1|TRBD2|TRBV9
CASSVVPQGLVRNEQFF
TGTGCCAGCAGCGTAGTACCCCAGGGACTAGTGCGCAATGAGCAGTTCTTC
>14|NA|TRBJ2-7|NA|TRBV7-9
CASSPRTGYYEQYF
TGTGCCAGCAGCCCGAGAACAGGGTATTACGAGCAGTACTTC
>14|NA|TRBJ1-1|TRBD1|TRBV5-1
CASSTGTGITEAFF
TGCGCCAGCAGCACCGGGACAGGGATTACTGAAGCTTTCTTT
>12|once|TRBJ1-2|NA|TRBV2
CATALETYGYTF
TGTGCCACCGCCTTAGAAACCTATGGCTACACCTTC
>11|NA|TRBJ2-1|NA|TRBV7-2
CASSLAHILFF
TGTGCCAGCAGCTTAGCGCACATTTTGTTCTTC
>14|NA|TRBJ1-2|TRBD1|TRBV28
CASSLWQGDGGYTF
TGTGCCAGCAGTTTATGGCAGGGGGATGGTGGCTACACCTTC
>14|NA|TRBJ2-7|NA|TRBV7-8
CASSNDSFRYEQYF
TGTGCCAGCAGCAACGACAGTTTTCGGTACGAGCAGTACTTC
>13|NA|TRBJ2-7|NA|TRBV6-1
CASSKPDTYEQYF
TGTGCCAGCAGTAAACCCGACACCTACGAGCAGTACTTC
>15|NA|TRBJ1-5|NA|TRBV18
CASSPGSGGNQPQHF
TGTGCCAGCTCACCCGGCTCGGGGGGCAATCAGCCCCAGCATTTT
>14|NA|TRBJ2-5|TRBD2|TRBV29-1
CSGHGLAGVETQYF
TGCAGCGGGCATGGACTAGCGGGAGTTGAGACCCAGTACTTC
>16|NA|TRBJ2-3|TRBD2|TRBV9
CASSEGLAGGPRSQYF
TGTGCCAGCAGCGAGGGACTAGCGGGAGGGCCCCGTTCGCAGTATTTT
>11|NA|TRBJ2-5|NA|TRBV29-1
CSVVSGETQYF
TGCAGCGTTGTTTCTGGAGAGACCCAGTACTTC
>16|NA|TRBJ2-3|NA|TRBV11-2
CASSSRTGTGSDTQYF
TGTGCCAGCAGCTCGCGAACAGGGACCGGTTCAGATACGCAGTATTTT
>14|NA|TRBJ2-3|NA|TRBV4-2
CASSGPGATDTQYF
TGTGCCAGCAGCGGTCCCGGGGCCACAGATACGCAGTATTTT
>16|NA|TRBJ2-2|NA|TRBV28
CASTLRRGGDTGELFF
TGTGCCAGCACTCTGCGTAGAGGGGGGGACACCGGGGAGCTGTTTTTT
>14|NA|TRBJ2-3|NA|TRBV5-1
CASSLDPNGDAQYF
TGCGCCAGCAGCTTGGACCCGAATGGAGATGCGCAGTATTTT
>15|once|TRBJ2-1|TRBD2|TRBV5-1
CASREREGRLNEQFF
TGCGCCAGCAGAGAGCGGGAGGGCAGGCTGAATGAGCAGTTCTTC
>13|NA|TRBJ2-5|NA|TRBV5-1
CASSFRAEETQYF
TGCGCCAGCAGCTTTCGGGCAGAGGAGACCCAGTACTTC
>13|NA|TRBJ2-3|NA|TRBV7-9
CASSFTGADTQYF
TGTGCCAGCAGCTTCACAGGAGCAGATACGCAGTATTTT
>14|NA|TRBJ2-5|NA|TRBV11-3
CASSSPGSRETQYF
TGTGCCAGCAGCTCGCCGGGATCTAGGGAGACCCAGTACTTC
>16|NA|TRBJ1-5|NA|TRBV15
CATSRDSRGLNQPQHF
TGTGCCACCAGCAGAGATAGTAGGGGACTCAATCAGCCCCAGCATTTT
>13|NA|TRBJ2-3|NA|TRBV11-3
CASSLDSTDTQYF
TGTGCCAGTAGCTTAGATTCCACAGATACGCAGTATTTT
>14|NA|TRBJ2-1|NA|TRBV9
CASSVEIANNEQFF
TGTGCCAGCAGCGTAGAGATAGCAAACAATGAGCAGTTCTTC
>14|NA|TRBJ2-5|TRBD2|TRBV5-1
CASSPNTSGETQYF
TGCGCCAGCAGCCCGAATACTAGCGGAGAGACCCAGTACTTC
>15|NA|TRBJ2-1|NA|TRBV7-3
CASSTNRNTYNEQFF
TGTGCCAGCAGCACAAACAGGAACACTTACAATGAGCAGTTCTTC
>14|NA|TRBJ2-1|TRBD1|TRBV27
CASSRQGGYNEQFF
TGTGCCAGCAGTAGACAGGGGGGCTACAATGAGCAGTTCTTC
>15|NA|TRBJ1-5|TRBD1|TRBV28
CASSFGDRGNQPQHF
TGTGCCAGCAGTTTCGGGGACAGGGGAAATCAGCCCCAGCATTTT
>12|NA|TRBJ1-1|NA|TRBV28
CASYTLGAEAFF
TGTGCCAGCTATACCCTAGGGGCTGAAGCTTTCTTT
>17|NA|TRBJ2-7|NA|TRBV7-8
CASSLEIGRIFSYEQYF
TGTGCCAGCAGCTTAGAGATCGGACGTATCTTCTCCTACGAGCAGTACTTC
>15|NA|TRBJ1-2|NA|TRBV7-2
CASSLAEGASRSYTF
TGTGCCAGCAGCTTAGCGGAAGGGGCCTCTAGAAGCTACACCTTC
>17|NA|TRBJ2-7|NA|TRBV2
CASSEKGGGNPPYEQYF
TGTGCCAGCAGTGAGAAAGGCGGAGGGAATCCCCCCTACGAGCAGTACTTC
>12|NA|TRBJ1-2|NA|TRBV10-3
CAISGQNYGYTF
TGTGCCATCAGTGGACAGAACTATGGCTACACCTTC
>22|NA|TRBJ2-7|NA|TRBV6-1
CASSEFFIVAPRAASITYEQYF
TGTGCCAGCAGTGAATTCTTCATTGTCGCGCCTAGGGCAGCCAGTATCACCTACGAGCAGTACTTC
>13|NA|TRBJ2-7|NA|TRBV9
CASSVETGYEQYF
TGTGCCAGCAGCGTAGAGACAGGCTACGAGCAGTACTTC
>13|NA|TRBJ2-2|NA|TRBV21-1
CASSGGDTGELFF
TGTGCCAGCAGCGGAGGTGACACCGGGGAGCTGTTTTTT
>15|NA|TRBJ1-5|NA|TRBV2
CASSESRQVWQPQHF
TGTGCCAGCAGTGAATCCCGACAGGTGTGGCAGCCCCAGCATTTT
>16|NA|TRBJ2-2|TRBD2|TRBV4-1
CASSPLASGSSGELFF
TGCGCCAGCAGCCCGCTGGCTAGCGGGAGTTCTGGGGAGCTGTTTTTT
>16|NA|TRBJ1-1|TRBD1|TRBV19
CASSMGLGQPNTEAFF
TGTGCCAGTAGTATGGGACTGGGACAGCCGAACACTGAAGCTTTCTTT
>15|NA|TRBJ2-7|TRBD1|TRBV2
CASSLEGQAGREQYF
TGTGCCAGCAGCTTGGAGGGACAGGCCGGGCGGGAGCAGTACTTC
>16|NA|TRBJ2-3|TRBD2|TRBV6-6
CASSLGLAGGTDTQYF
TGTGCCAGCAGCCTTGGACTAGCGGGAGGGACAGATACGCAGTATTTT
>18|NA|TRBJ2-2|NA|TRBV11-2
CASSLGSLRDRGTGELFF
TGTGCCAGCAGTTTAGGTTCGTTACGAGATCGCGGCACCGGGGAGCTGTTTTTT
>17|NA|TRBJ1-3|NA|TRBV5-4
CASSPGRTRSSGNTIYF
TGTGCCAGCAGCCCTGGCCGTACCCGGAGCTCTGGAAACACCATATATTTT
>19|NA|TRBJ2-6|NA|TRBV7-2
CASSLVVSGGGSGANVLTF
TGTGCCAGCAGCTTAGTTGTCTCCGGGGGCGGCTCTGGGGCCAACGTCCTGACTTTC
>15|NA|TRBJ2-3|NA|TRBV6-5
CASSATATSTDTQYF
TGTGCCAGCAGTGCCACGGCGACAAGTACAGATACGCAGTATTTT
>14|NA|TRBJ2-1|NA|TRBV25-1
CASSDTGTLREQFF
TGTGCCAGCAGTGATACCGGGACATTGCGTGAGCAGTTCTTC
>15|NA|TRBJ2-7|NA|TRBV27
CASSSLPGVIYEQYF
TGTGCCAGCAGTTCCCTCCCGGGAGTCATTTACGAGCAGTACTTC
>13|NA|TRBJ2-6|NA|TRBV29-1
CSVSESGANVLTF
TGCAGCGTGAGTGAATCTGGGGCCAACGTCCTGACTTTC
>15|NA|TRBJ2-7|TRBD2|TRBV30
CAWSGLAGGPGEQYF
TGTGCCTGGAGTGGACTAGCGGGAGGGCCGGGCGAGCAGTACTTC
>14|NA|TRBJ2-7|NA|TRBV25-1
CASSEYFNKYEQYF
TGTGCCAGCAGTGAATATTTTAACAAGTACGAGCAGTACTTC